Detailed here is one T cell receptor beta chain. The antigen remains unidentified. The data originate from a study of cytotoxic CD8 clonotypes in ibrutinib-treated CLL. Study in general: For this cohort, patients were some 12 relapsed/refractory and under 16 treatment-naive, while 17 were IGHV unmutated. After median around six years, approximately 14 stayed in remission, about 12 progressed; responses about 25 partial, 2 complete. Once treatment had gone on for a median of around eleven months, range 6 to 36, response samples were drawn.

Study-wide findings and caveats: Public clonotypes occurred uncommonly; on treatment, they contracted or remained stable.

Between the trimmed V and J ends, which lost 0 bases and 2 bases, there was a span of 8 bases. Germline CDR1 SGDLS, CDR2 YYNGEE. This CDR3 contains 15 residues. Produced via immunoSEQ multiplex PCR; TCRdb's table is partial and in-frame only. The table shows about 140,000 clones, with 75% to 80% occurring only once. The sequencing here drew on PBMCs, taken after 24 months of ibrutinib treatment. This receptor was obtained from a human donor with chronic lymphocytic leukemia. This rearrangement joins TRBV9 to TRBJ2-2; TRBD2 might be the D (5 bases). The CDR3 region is CASSVDSGNTGELFF. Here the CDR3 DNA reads TGTGCCAGCAGCGTAGACAGCGGAAACACCGGGGAGCTGTTTTTT.